The 13 T cell receptor beta chains listed next were all sequenced from one sample in a study of beta chain features in type 1 diabetes (dated by TCRdb to 2017 to 2018). Libraries were built with the immunoSEQ multiplex PCR assay. All of the isolated RNA was reverse transcribed with the High Capacity cDNA Reverse Transcription Kit, so expressed TCRB transcripts were sequenced. This immuneACCESS table, as held by TCRdb, lists in-frame sequences with V and J called but not all clones. Of the missing ones, under half trace to an unresolved V gene in checked studies; the others have no known cause. This sample lists 350,000 to 400,000 clones; about 16% were detected once. Of the sample, approximately 0.019% is held by the ten largest clones. Sequenced material: naive CD4+ T cells from blood. What this sample's cell subset or site label stands for: true naive CD4+ T cells. These receptors came from a woman aged 18-29 years in good health.

This clone was observed a handful of times. The V and J genes are TRBV6-5 and TRBJ1-3, with a tentative D call TRBD1 (5 bases). Looked up from germline, CDR1 is MNHEY and CDR2 is SVGAGI. Trimming took 0 bases from V and 3 from J, leaving 6 bases between them. The CDR3 length is 14 residues. The CDR3 sequence is CASSYSGGGNTIYF. CDR3 nucleotides: TGTGCCAGCAGTTACTCGGGGGGTGGAAACACCATATATTTT.

The J gene is TRBJ1-2, the V gene TRBV4-2, with TRBD1 identical over 10 bases. The CDR3 has 16 amino acids. The trim removed 0 bases at V and 5 bases at J, leaving 6 bases unmatched. Germline V gives CDR1 LGHNA, CDR2 YNFKEQ. CDR3 bases: TGTGCCAGCAGCCAAGATCCAGGACAGGGGGTTTATGGCTACACCTTC. Translating it yields CASSQDPGQGVYGYTF.

V gene TRBV7-9 combines with J gene TRBJ2-3, with D unresolved. CDR1 and CDR2 (germline): SEHNR, FQNEAQ (reference sequence). This CDR3 is 13 amino acids long. V was clipped by 0 bases and J by 5 bases, with 6 bases between them. CDR3 nucleotide sequence: TGTGCCAGCAGCTTAGCTTCTCTAGATACGCAGTATTTT. Protein sequence: CASSLASLDTQYF.

The chain couples TRBV10-3 to TRBJ2-5; 10 bases fit TRBD2. J was trimmed by 7 bases and V by 3 bases; bases with no gene match: 5. The length of the CDR3 is 14 residues. The germline CDR1 and CDR2 sequences are ENHRY and SYGVKD. The CDR3 protein is CAISDGTSDVTQYF. The CDR3 DNA sequence: TGTGCCATCAGTGACGGGACTAGCGATGTGACCCAGTACTTC.

This clone occurred a few times. V and J are TRBV27 and TRBJ1-4; 10 bases map to TRBD1. Per the germline V gene, CDR1 is MNHEY and CDR2 is SMNVEV (reference sequence). The CDR3 totals 14 residues. V lost 3 bases and J lost 8; bases outside the gene matches: 3. CDR3 loop: CASSFRDRGEKLFF. The CDR3 nucleotides read TGTGCCAGCAGTTTCCGGGACAGGGGAGAAAAACTGTTTTTT.

There are a few counts of this clone. The chain couples TRBV6-5 to TRBJ2-7; TRBD2 agrees at 12 bases. Germline CDR1 and CDR2: MNHEY and SVGAGI. The V and J ends lost 4 bases and 6 bases, in that order; junction bases with no gene match: 4. The CDR3 consists of 14 residues. The CDR3 reads CASSFGTSGFEQYF. CDR3 nucleotides: TGTGCCAGCAGTTTCGGGACTAGCGGGTTCGAGCAGTACTTC.

The chain couples TRBV6-1 to TRBJ2-5; TRBD2 is a possible D gene (6 bases). Germline V gives CDR1 MNHNS, CDR2 SASEGT. The CDR3 extends over 13 amino acids. The V and J ends lost 7 bases and 2 bases respectively, with 11 bases between them. The CDR3 bases are TGTGCCAGCAAAAGGAGGGTACAAGAGACCCAGTACTTC. It encodes CASKRRVQETQYF.

The chain recombines TRBV30 with TRBJ2-5; D may be TRBD1 (5 bases). Trimming shortened V by 0 bases and J by 3 bases, and 14 bases separated the two germline ends. The CDR3 covers 15 residues. CDR1 and CDR2 (germline): GTSNPN, SVGIG (reference sequence). DNA of the CDR3: TGTGCCTGGAGTGTGAATAGGGGCGCAAAAGAGACCCAGTACTTC. Its protein product is CAWSVNRGAKETQYF.

This clone occurred a few times. The chain employs TRBV5-6 and TRBJ2-2, with TRBD2 matching over 7 bases. The CDR3 is 17 residues long. CDR1 is SGHDT, CDR2 YYEEEE, per germline. J lost 6 bases, V lost 1 base, and 12 bases had no gene match. The CDR3 sequence: CASSLHSGGPKSGELFF. CDR3 in DNA: TGTGCCAGCAGCTTGCACTCGGGAGGCCCTAAATCCGGGGAGCTGTTTTTT. The whole variable domain, remainder taken from reference TRBV5-6 and TRBJ2-2, is DAGVTQSPTHLIKTRGQQVTLRCSPKSGHDTVSWYQQALGQGPQFIFQYYEEEERQRGNFPDRFSGHQFPNYSSELNVNALLLGDSALYLCASSLHSGGPKSGELFFGEGSRLTVL.

This clone has only a few counts. The gene calls are TRBV28 and TRBJ2-5, with unresolved D. This CDR3 comprises 13 residues. Germline V gene lookup returns CDR1 MDHEN and CDR2 SYDVKM. The V and J ends lost 2 bases and 10 bases respectively, with 14 bases between them. The CDR3 nucleotides are TGTGCCAGCAGTTTAGGGCTGAGAAAAATCCAGTACTTC. Translated, it gives CASSLGLRKIQYF.

This clone came up a few times. V and J are TRBV23-1 and TRBJ2-7, with D possibly being TRBD1 (5 bases). TRBV23-1 has ORF status, its function being uncertain. V lost 2 bases and J lost 4, with 18 bases in between. The CDR3 covers 16 residues. CDR3 sequence: CASSQHRARVGYEQYF. The CDR3 DNA follows: TGCGCCAGCAGTCAACACCGGGCCAGGGTTGGGTACGAGCAGTACTTC.

A few counts support this clone. The V gene is TRBV5-4, the J gene TRBJ1-1, with D possibly TRBD1 on 5 matching bases. The ends were cut back, 0 bases at V and 4 bases at J, with 16 bases in the middle. Germline values: CDR1 SGHNT, CDR2 YYREEE (reference sequence). The CDR3 consists of 16 residues. Here the CDR3 reads CASSLDPGFGGTEAFF. CDR3 DNA sequence: TGTGCCAGCAGCTTGGATCCAGGGTTCGGGGGCACTGAAGCTTTCTTT. Combining the CDR3 with reference TRBV5-4 and TRBJ1-1 gives the whole variable domain ETGVTQSPTHLIKTRGQQVTLRCSSQSGHNTVSWYQQALGQGPQFIFQYYREEENGRGNFPPRFSGLQFPNYSSELNVNALELDDSALYLCASSLDPGFGGTEAFFGQGTRLTVV.

This clone has more than one count but fewer than ten. The rearrangement uses TRBV5-1 and TRBJ1-1; a weak D match, TRBD1 (6 bases). CDR3 length equals 14 residues. The V end lost 5 bases, the J end lost 5 bases, and 16 bases lay between the germline ends. Germline loops: CDR1 SGHRS, CDR2 YFSETQ. In nucleotides, the CDR3 is TGCGCCAGCAGTTATGGGGGCGGAGGTACTGAAGCTTTCTTT. This encodes CASSYGGGGTEAFF.